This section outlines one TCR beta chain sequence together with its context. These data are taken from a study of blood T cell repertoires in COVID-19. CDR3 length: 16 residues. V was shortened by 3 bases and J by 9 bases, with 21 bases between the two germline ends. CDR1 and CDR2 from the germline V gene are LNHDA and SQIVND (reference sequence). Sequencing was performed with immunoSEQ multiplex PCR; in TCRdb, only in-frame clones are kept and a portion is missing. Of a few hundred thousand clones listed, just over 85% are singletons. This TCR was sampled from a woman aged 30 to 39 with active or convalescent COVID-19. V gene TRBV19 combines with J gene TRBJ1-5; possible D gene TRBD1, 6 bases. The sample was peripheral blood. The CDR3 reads CASSMVAGELGGPQHF. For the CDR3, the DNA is TGTGCCAGTAGTATGGTAGCAGGGGAGCTTGGGGGGCCCCAGCATTTT.